The 10 T cell receptor beta chains below all came from one sample that was sequenced in a study of shared clonotypes between healthy human individuals. The protocol was immunoSEQ multiplex PCR, while the TCRdb copy is restricted to in-frame clones and leaves out a portion. Seen here are some 2,000,000 clones, approximately 96% observed once, and the top ten hold 0.1% to 0.15%. The sequenced sample was naive CD4+ T cells sorted from blood. Specified subset: CD45RA+ positively selected. These receptors originate from a man aged 18 to 29 in good health.

This sequence joins TRBV10-1 and TRBJ2-3; 8 bases are a match to TRBD2. The V gene's germline CDR1 is WNHNN and CDR2 SYGVQD (reference sequence). The CDR3 extends over 15 amino acids. V lost 2 bases, J lost 7 bases, and 8 bases stayed unmatched. CDR3 DNA sequence: TGCGCCAGCAGTGAGACCGGGGGGGCCTACAATACGCAGTATTTT. Its protein is CASSETGGAYNTQYF.

The chain carries TRBV5-1 and TRBJ2-1; 14 bases match TRBD2. The germline V gene has CDR1 SGHRS and CDR2 YFSETQ. Germline trimming cut 3 bases from V and 10 bases from J; bases unmatched to any gene: 6. The CDR3 is made up of 15 amino acids. The CDR3 DNA reads as TGCGCCAGCAGCTCTGGGACTAGCGGGAGCGGGGAGCAGTTCTTC. Translating gives CASSSGTSGSGEQFF.

Comments on this clone: Different DNA sequences within this sample yield the same CDR3. J is TRBJ1-2 and V is TRBV7-2; D unclear. V was shortened by 0 bases and J by 4 bases, with 6 bases between the two germline ends. CDR3 length: 13 residues. Germline CDR1 SGHTA, CDR2 FQGNSA. CDR3 bases: TGTGCCAGCAGCTTAGCAGGCGGCTATGGCTACACCTTC. Encoded protein: CASSLAGGYGYTF.

CDR3 in DNA: TGTGCCAGTACCACATTCGGGACCTCTGAAAGAGATACGCAGTATTTT. Its protein product is CASTTFGTSERDTQYF. The genes are TRBV19 and TRBJ2-3, with D perhaps given as TRBD1 or TRBD2 (5 bases each). V was cut by 7 bases and J by 5 bases, with 22 bases left in between. The germline CDR1 and CDR2 sequences are LNHDA and SQIVND (reference sequence). CDR3 length equals 16 residues.

The rearrangement uses TRBV18 and TRBJ2-7; D unclear. Germline V lookup: CDR1 KGHSH, CDR2 LQKENI. Trimming took 1 base from V and 7 from J, leaving 5 bases between them. This CDR3 spans 11 amino acids. The CDR3 sequence is CASSPQGEQYF. The CDR3 DNA follows: TGTGCCAGCTCACCACAAGGGGAGCAGTACTTC.

The chain links TRBV5-6 to TRBJ1-5; D ambiguous. This CDR3 is built from 14 residues. V was trimmed by 0 bases and J by 2 bases, leaving 6 bases between them. Germline V gives CDR1 SGHDT, CDR2 YYEEEE. The CDR3 nucleotides read TGTGCCAGCAGCTTGGCGGCCGGCAATCAGCCCCAGCATTTT. Its translation: CASSLAAGNQPQHF.

This chain joins TRBV5-4 and TRBJ2-7, with 8 bases that match TRBD2. The germline V gene encodes CDR1 SGHNT and CDR2 YYREEE (reference sequence). V lost 0 bases to trimming and J lost 0 bases; unmatched junction nucleotides: 8. This CDR3 contains 17 residues. The CDR3 here is CASSLGGGGPSSYEQYF. In nucleotides, the CDR3 is TGTGCCAGCAGCTTGGGCGGCGGGGGGCCCTCCTCCTACGAGCAGTACTTC.

V usage is TRBV4-1 and J usage is TRBJ2-5; possibly TRBD2 for D (5 bases). This CDR3 has 13 amino acids. The germline CDR1 and CDR2 sequences are MGHRA and YSYEKL. V lost 3 bases and J 5 bases, leaving 10 bases between the germline ends. DNA for the CDR3: TGCGCCAGCAGCCAGCGGCCGGGGGAGACCCAGTACTTC. Its protein is CASSQRPGETQYF.

This sequence joins TRBV5-6 and TRBJ1-2; a weak D match, TRBD1 (5 bases). Germline CDR1 reads SGHDT; CDR2 reads YYEEEE. Trimming took 1 base from V and 8 from J, leaving 15 bases between them. The CDR3 covers 14 residues. The DNA for the CDR3 is TGTGCCAGCAGCTTGAAGGGGTTTGGAGGCGGCTACACCTTC. It yields the protein CASSLKGFGGGYTF.

The J gene is TRBJ1-2, the V gene TRBV6-6; 7 bases are shared with TRBD1. The CDR3 covers 15 residues. Germline lookup yields CDR1 MNHNY and CDR2 SVGAGI (reference sequence). The trim removed 6 bases at V and 0 bases at J, leaving 7 bases unmatched. The CDR3 DNA is TGTGCCAGCAGCCAGGACAGGATTACTAACTATGGCTACACCTTC. Its protein product is CASSQDRITNYGYTF.